A single sample gave rise to the 22 T cell receptor beta chains below, sequenced in a study of T cell responses to AZD1222 COVID-19 vaccine. TCRdb's copy holds only in-frame clones and misses some; the assay was immunoSEQ multiplex PCR. The table includes nearly 110,000 clones, about nine tenths detected once. Material: peripheral blood, obtained 28 days after the second AZD1222 dose. These receptors originate from an adult who received the AZD1222 COVID-19 vaccine.

The chain joins TRBV7-6 to TRBJ2-1; the D is unclear. The CDR3 is made up of 15 amino acids. V lost 5 bases to trimming and J lost 2 bases, with 13 bases between them. The germline V gene encodes CDR1 SGHVS and CDR2 FNYEAQ. CDR3 region: CASSPGGQTYNEQFF. DNA for the CDR3: TGTGCCAGCAGCCCAGGCGGCCAGACCTACAATGAGCAGTTCTTC.

The chain links TRBV6-5 to TRBJ2-7, with a weak D call TRBD2 (6 bases). The CDR3 loop spans 15 amino acids. Trimming removed 7 bases from V and 5 bases from J, with 21 bases in between. CDR1 and CDR2 from the germline V gene are MNHEY and SVGAGI. The CDR3 DNA follows: TGTGCCAGCACCGGACTCGGGGGATGGGGGAACGAGCAGTACTTC. This gives the protein CASTGLGGWGNEQYF.

The chain links TRBV5-4 to TRBJ1-1; weak D call: TRBD1 (6 bases). The V end was cut by 2 bases, the J end by 4 bases, with 9 bases between. Germline CDR1 reads SGHNT; CDR2 reads YYREEE (reference sequence). The CDR3 consists of 13 residues. The CDR3 DNA follows: TGTGCCAGCAGCTTTCAGGGGTTCACTGAAGCTTTCTTT. Its protein product is CASSFQGFTEAFF.

The gene calls are TRBV21-1 and TRBJ2-2. TRBV21-1 is shown as a pseudogene. The CDR3 is made up of 16 amino acids. DNA for the CDR3: TGTGCCAGCGCCCTGTCCGGGCGCCGGAACACCGGGGAGCTGTTTTTT. Translating gives CASALSGRRNTGELFF.

This clone turned up a few times. The chain links TRBV28 to TRBJ2-3; no clear D. Between the trimmed V and J ends, which lost 3 bases and 2 bases, there was a span of 18 bases. CDR1 and CDR2 from the germline V gene are MDHEN and SYDVKM. The CDR3 is 17 amino acids. CDR3 nucleotides: TGTGCCAGCAGTTTCGTTTACCACATAACAAACACAGATACGCAGTATTTT. This sequence encodes CASSFVYHITNTDTQYF. Drawing the rest from reference TRBV28 and TRBJ2-3, the complete variable domain is DVKVTQSSRYLVKRTGEKVFLECVQDMDHENMFWYRQDPGLGLRLIYFSYDVKMKEKGDIPEGYSVSREKKERFSLILESASTNQTSMYLCASSFVYHITNTDTQYFGPGTRLTVL.

The DNA for the CDR3 is TGTGCCAGTAGTATTGACCCGGGTGTTGGCTACACCTTC. Protein: CASSIDPGVGYTF. The gene calls are TRBV19 and TRBJ1-2; D uncertain. The V and J ends lost 3 bases and 7 bases respectively, with 12 bases between them. CDR3 size: 13 residues. Germline lookup yields CDR1 LNHDA and CDR2 SQIVND (reference sequence).

This clone was detected only a few times. This sequence joins TRBV5-4 and TRBJ2-4; the D is unclear. There are 13 residues in the CDR3. Trimming removed 4 bases at V and 6 bases at J, with 11 bases between. Germline V gene sequence: CDR1 SGHNT, CDR2 YYREEE (reference sequence). As DNA, the CDR3 is TGTGCCAGCAGCCTGGACGTCTCAAACATTCAGTACTTC. Residues: CASSLDVSNIQYF.

This chain links TRBV9 with TRBJ2-3, with 7 bases lining up with TRBD2. Trimming cost V 4 bases and J 3 bases; bases outside gene matches: 8. The germline CDR1 and CDR2 sequences are SGDLS and YYNGEE. The CDR3 runs 15 residues. This CDR3 reads CASSLGGGGTDTQYF. CDR3 sequence (DNA): TGTGCCAGCAGCCTTGGTGGGGGGGGTACAGATACGCAGTATTTT.

V and J are TRBV2 and TRBJ2-4; 8 nucleotides match TRBD1. This CDR3 is built from 15 residues. V gave up 6 bases and J gave up 9 bases; unmatched junction bases: 13. Germline CDR1 and CDR2: SNHLY and FYNNEI. DNA of the CDR3: TGTGCCAGCAGCGTACTCCGGGACAGGTCGGGCATTCAGTACTTC. This gives the protein CASSVLRDRSGIQYF.

This rearrangement joins TRBV13 to TRBJ2-7; maybe TRBD2 (6 bases). Germline CDR1 reads PRHDT; CDR2 reads FYEKMQ (reference sequence). V lost 0 bases and J 4 bases, leaving 19 bases between the germline ends. This CDR3 is 17 amino acids long. This chain's CDR3 is CASSLGHTADGTYEQYF. DNA of the CDR3: TGTGCCAGCAGCTTAGGCCATACAGCGGATGGGACTTACGAGCAGTACTTC.

The chain joins TRBV6-4 to TRBJ1-1; a weak D match, TRBD1 (6 bases). Trimming left V 4 bases short and J 3 bases short, with 12 bases between. The CDR3 runs to 14 residues. Germline V lookup: CDR1 MRHNA, CDR2 SNTAGT. CDR3 protein: CASSVEGGHTEAFF. CDR3 nucleotides: TGTGCCAGCAGTGTTGAGGGGGGGCACACTGAAGCTTTCTTT.

The V gene is TRBV7-9, the J gene TRBJ1-1; D is unclear. The V and J ends lost 5 bases and 0 bases respectively, with 10 bases between them. Germline V CDR1 and CDR2: SEHNR, FQNEAQ (reference sequence). The CDR3 covers 14 residues. The CDR3 sequence is CASSTGPMNTEAFF. In nucleotides, the CDR3 is TGTGCCAGCAGCACCGGACCAATGAACACTGAAGCTTTCTTT.

This chain connects TRBV2 to TRBJ2-7; D is undetermined. The CDR3 spans 10 residues. The V gene's germline CDR1 is SNHLY and CDR2 FYNNEI. Trimming cost V 8 bases and J 10 bases, with 12 bases left between them. CDR3 protein: CASVRGRQYF. CDR3 coding DNA: TGTGCCAGCGTTAGAGGCAGACAGTACTTC.

About this clone itself: The same CDR3 arises from other DNA sequences in this sample as well. The chain is built from TRBV5-1 and TRBJ2-6, with unresolved D. V was pared by 0 bases and J by 2 bases, with 9 bases between. The CDR3 spans 16 residues. CDR1 is SGHRS and CDR2 is YFSETQ in the germline V gene. DNA for the CDR3: TGCGCCAGCAGCTTGGGGGGTCGGACTGGGGCCAACGTCCTGACTTTC. This translates into CASSLGGRTGANVLTF.

The V gene is TRBV7-9, the J gene TRBJ1-5; D is unresolved. This CDR3 contains 16 residues. Germline assignment: CDR1 SEHNR and CDR2 FQNEAQ (reference sequence). V lost 1 base and J 1 base, leaving 11 bases between the germline ends. CDR3 DNA sequence: TGTGCCAGCAGCTTAGTTGTGCAGACGAGCAATCAGCCCCAGCATTTT. Translation gives CASSLVVQTSNQPQHF.

V usage is TRBV4-3 and J usage is TRBJ2-7; D is uncertain. The CDR3 is 13 amino acids. Germline V lookup: CDR1 LGHNA, CDR2 YSLEER. Trimming cost V 1 base and J 4 bases, with 8 bases left between them. This CDR3 reads CASSQASGYEQYF. The DNA of the CDR3 is TGCGCCAGCAGCCAAGCTTCCGGTTACGAGCAGTACTTC.

This clone appeared a single time. The chain links TRBV10-2 to TRBJ1-6; tentatively, D is TRBD1 (6 bases). Trimming removed 6 bases from V and 3 bases from J, with 15 bases in between. The germline CDR1 and CDR2 sequences are WSHSY and SAAADI. This CDR3 region has 16 residues. The CDR3 DNA follows: TGCGCCAGCAGACCGGACAGTTCGGGCTATAATTCACCCCTCCACTTT. Translation gives CASRPDSSGYNSPLHF.

The chain combines TRBV7-3 with TRBJ2-3; 9 nucleotides agree with TRBD2. V shed 1 base and J 5 bases; nucleotides not matched to a gene: 7. Germline-derived CDR1 and CDR2 are SGHTA and FQGTGA. The CDR3 has 16 residues. CDR3 sequence reads: CASSLNLAGRGDTQYF. The CDR3 DNA reads TGTGCCAGCAGCTTAAATCTAGCGGGGCGGGGAGATACGCAGTATTTT.

The chain is built from TRBV25-1 and TRBJ2-7, with D possibly being TRBD1 or TRBD2 (5 bases each). CDR1 and CDR2 (germline): MGHDK, SYGVNS. The CDR3 runs to 12 residues. The germline V and J ends were trimmed by 7 bases and 4 bases, with 11 bases remaining between them. This CDR3 is CASNVGTYEQYF. The CDR3, as DNA: TGTGCCAGCAATGTCGGGACGTACGAGCAGTACTTC.

This chain uses TRBV5-6 with TRBJ1-1; a weak D match, TRBD1 (6 bases). The CDR3 has 14 residues. Per the germline V gene, CDR1 is SGHDT and CDR2 is YYEEEE. The V end was cut by 7 bases, the J end by 6 bases, with 19 bases between. The CDR3 is CASSRPWTVAEAFF. The CDR3 coding sequence is TGTGCCAGCTCACGACCCTGGACAGTCGCTGAAGCTTTCTTT.

The table lists this clone with a count of one. The genes are TRBV19 and TRBJ1-4, with a weak D call TRBD1 (5 bases). The CDR3 covers 13 residues. V was clipped by 3 bases and J by 14 bases, with 16 bases between them. The germline gives CDR1 LNHDA, CDR2 SQIVND (reference sequence). The CDR3 DNA is TGTGCCAGTAGTATGCTCCAGGCAGGACACCTGTTTTTT. Encoded protein: CASSMLQAGHLFF.

V and J are TRBV9 and TRBJ2-1; 7 bases agree with TRBD2. The V gene end was trimmed by 3 bases and the J gene end by 6 bases; junction bases not matched to a gene: 9. There are 15 residues in the CDR3. Germline V CDR1 and CDR2: SGDLS, YYNGEE. CDR3 protein: CASSEVVGGVNEQFF. CDR3 in DNA: TGTGCCAGCAGCGAAGTGGTTGGGGGGGTCAATGAGCAGTTCTTC. Full variable domain (missing parts from reference TRBV9 and TRBJ2-1): DSGVTQTPKHLITATGQRVTLRCSPRSGDLSVYWYQQSLDQGLQFLIQYYNGEERAKGNILERFSAQQFPDLHSELNLSSLELGDSALYFCASSEVVGGVNEQFFGPGTRLTVL.